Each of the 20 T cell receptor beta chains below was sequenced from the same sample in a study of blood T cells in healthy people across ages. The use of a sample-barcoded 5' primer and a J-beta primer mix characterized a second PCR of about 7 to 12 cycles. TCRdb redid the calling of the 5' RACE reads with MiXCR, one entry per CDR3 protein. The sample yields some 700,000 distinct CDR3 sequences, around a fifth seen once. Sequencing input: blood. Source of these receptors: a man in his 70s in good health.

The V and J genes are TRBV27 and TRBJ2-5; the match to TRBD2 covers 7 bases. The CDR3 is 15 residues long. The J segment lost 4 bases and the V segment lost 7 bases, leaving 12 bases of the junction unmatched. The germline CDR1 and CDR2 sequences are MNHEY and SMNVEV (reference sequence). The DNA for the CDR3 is TGTGCCAGCACCAGCGGGGCAATGGACGGAGAGACCCAGTACTTC. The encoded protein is CASTSGAMDGETQYF.

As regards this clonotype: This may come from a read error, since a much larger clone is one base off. The CDR3 nucleotides are TGCAGCGTTGACATGGGACAGGGCGCGAGCGGGAGATGGGCAGATACGCAGTATTTT. Its protein product is CSVDMGQGASGRWADTQYF. The rearrangement links TRBV29-1 to TRBJ2-3; perhaps TRBD1 as D (9 bases). Germline loops: CDR1 SQVTM, CDR2 ANQGSEA. The CDR3 runs to 19 residues. Trimming stripped 3 bases from V and 4 bases from J, with 29 bases between.

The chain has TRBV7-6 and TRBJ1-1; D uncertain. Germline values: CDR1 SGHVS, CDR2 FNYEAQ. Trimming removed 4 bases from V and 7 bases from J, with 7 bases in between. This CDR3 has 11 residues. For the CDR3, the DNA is TGTGCCAGCAGCTCGGGGAGTGAAGCTTTCTTT. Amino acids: CASSSGSEAFF.

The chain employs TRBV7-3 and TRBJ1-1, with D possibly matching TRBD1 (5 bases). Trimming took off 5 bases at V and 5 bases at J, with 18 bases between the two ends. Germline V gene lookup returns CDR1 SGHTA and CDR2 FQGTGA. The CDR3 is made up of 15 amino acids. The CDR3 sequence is CASSRTRGRRTEAFF. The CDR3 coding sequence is TGTGCCAGCAGCCGGACAAGGGGAAGAAGGACTGAAGCTTTCTTT.

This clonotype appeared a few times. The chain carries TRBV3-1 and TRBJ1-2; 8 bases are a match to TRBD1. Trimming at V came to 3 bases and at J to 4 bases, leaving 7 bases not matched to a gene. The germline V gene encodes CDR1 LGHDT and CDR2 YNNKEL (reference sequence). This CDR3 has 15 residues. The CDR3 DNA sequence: TGTGCCAGCAGCCAGCGCAGGGGGCCTGGCTATGGCTACACCTTC. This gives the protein CASSQRRGPGYGYTF. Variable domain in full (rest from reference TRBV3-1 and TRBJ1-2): DTAVSQTPKYLVTQMGNDKSIKCEQNLGHDTMYWYKQDSKKFLKIMFSYNNKELIINETVPNRFSPKSPDKAHLNLHINSLELGDSAVYFCASSQRRGPGYGYTFGSGTRLTVV.

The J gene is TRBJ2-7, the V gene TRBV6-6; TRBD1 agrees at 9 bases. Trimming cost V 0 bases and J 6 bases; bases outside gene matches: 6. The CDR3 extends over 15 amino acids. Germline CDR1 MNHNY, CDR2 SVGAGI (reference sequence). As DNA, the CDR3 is TGTGCCAGCAGTTACTCGGGGACAGGGAGCATCGAGCAGTACTTC. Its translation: CASSYSGTGSIEQYF.

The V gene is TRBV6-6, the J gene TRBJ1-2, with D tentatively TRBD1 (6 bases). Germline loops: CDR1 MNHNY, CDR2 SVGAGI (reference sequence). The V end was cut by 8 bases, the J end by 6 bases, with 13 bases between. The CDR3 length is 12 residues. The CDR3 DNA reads TGTGCCAGCGGGACACCCCCAGATGGCTACACCTTC. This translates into CASGTPPDGYTF.

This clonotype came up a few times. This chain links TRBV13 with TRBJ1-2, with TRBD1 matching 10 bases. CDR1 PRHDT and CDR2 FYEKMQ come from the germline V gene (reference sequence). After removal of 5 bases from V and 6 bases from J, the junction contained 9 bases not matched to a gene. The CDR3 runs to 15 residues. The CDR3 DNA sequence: TGTGCCAGCAGCATCTCAAGGACAGGGGGGGATGGCTACACCTTC. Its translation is CASSISRTGGDGYTF.

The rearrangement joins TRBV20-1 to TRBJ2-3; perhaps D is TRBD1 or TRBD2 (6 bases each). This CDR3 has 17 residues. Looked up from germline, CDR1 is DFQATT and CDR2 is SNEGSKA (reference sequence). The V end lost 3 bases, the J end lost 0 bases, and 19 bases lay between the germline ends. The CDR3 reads CSARRRGNNPSTDTQYF. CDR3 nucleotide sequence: TGCAGTGCTAGGAGGAGGGGGAACAACCCTAGCACAGATACGCAGTATTTT.

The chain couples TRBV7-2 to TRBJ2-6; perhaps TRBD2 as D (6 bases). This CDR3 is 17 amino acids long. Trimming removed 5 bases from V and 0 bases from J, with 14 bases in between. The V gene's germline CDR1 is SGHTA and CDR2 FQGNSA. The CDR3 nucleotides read TGTGCCAGCAGCGCAGACCGGAGGGCCTCTGGGGCCAACGTCCTGACTTTC. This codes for CASSADRRASGANVLTF.

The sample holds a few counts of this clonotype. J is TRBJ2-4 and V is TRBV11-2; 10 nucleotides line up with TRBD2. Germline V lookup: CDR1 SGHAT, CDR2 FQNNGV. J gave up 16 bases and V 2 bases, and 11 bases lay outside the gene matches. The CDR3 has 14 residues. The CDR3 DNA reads TGTGCCAGCAGCTTAAATCTAGTAGCGGGGGGATGTTACTTC. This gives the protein CASSLNLVAGGCYF. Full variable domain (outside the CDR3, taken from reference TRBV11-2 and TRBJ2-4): EAGVAQSPRYKIIEKRQSVAFWCNPISGHATLYWYQQILGQGPKLLIQFQNNGVVDDSQLPKDRFSAERLKGVDSTLKIQPAKLEDSAVYLCASSLNLVAGGCYFGAGTRLSVL.

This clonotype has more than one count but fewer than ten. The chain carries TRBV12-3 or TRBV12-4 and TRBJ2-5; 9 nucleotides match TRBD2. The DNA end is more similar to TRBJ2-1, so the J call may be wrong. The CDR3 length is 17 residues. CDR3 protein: CASSLARRGGREDEQFF. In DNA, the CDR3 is TGTGCCAGCAGTTTAGCCCGCAGGGGCGGGAGGGAGGATGAGCAGTTCTTC.

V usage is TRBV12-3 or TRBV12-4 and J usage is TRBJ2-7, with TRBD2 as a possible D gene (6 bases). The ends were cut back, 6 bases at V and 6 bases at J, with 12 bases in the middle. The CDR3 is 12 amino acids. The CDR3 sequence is CASRRECLEQYV. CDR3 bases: TGTGCCAGCAGACGGGAGTGCCTCGAGCAGTACGTC.

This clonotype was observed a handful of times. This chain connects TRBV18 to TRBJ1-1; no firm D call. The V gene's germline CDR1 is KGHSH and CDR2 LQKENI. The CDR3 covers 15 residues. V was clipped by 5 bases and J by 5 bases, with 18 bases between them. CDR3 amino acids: CASSSLQRAGTEAFF. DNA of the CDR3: TGTGCCAGCTCATCGCTCCAGAGGGCCGGTACTGAAGCTTTCTTT.

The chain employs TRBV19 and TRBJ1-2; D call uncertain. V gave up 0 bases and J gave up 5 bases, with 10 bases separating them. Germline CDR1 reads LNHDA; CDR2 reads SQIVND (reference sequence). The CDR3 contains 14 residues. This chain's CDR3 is CASSIEDRMYGYTF. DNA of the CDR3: TGTGCCAGTAGTATAGAAGACCGAATGTATGGCTACACCTTC.

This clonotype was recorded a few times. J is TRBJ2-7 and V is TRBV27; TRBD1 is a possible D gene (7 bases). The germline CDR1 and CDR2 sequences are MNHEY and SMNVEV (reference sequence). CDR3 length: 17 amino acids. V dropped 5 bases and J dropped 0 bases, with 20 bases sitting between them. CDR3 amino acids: CASSGDRGTVSSYEQYF. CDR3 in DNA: TGTGCCAGCAGTGGGGACCGCGGGACAGTTAGCTCCTACGAGCAGTACTTC.

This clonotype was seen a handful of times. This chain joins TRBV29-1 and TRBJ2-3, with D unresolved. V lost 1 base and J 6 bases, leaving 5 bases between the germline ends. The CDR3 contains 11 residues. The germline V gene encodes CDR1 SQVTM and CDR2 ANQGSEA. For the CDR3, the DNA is TGCAGCGTTGAAGGGACCGATACGCAGTATTTT. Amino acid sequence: CSVEGTDTQYF.

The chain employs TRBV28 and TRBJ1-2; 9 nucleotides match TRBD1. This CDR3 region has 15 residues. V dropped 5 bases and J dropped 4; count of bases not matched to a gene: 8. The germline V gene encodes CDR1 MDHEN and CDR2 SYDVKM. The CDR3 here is CASSVGQGPVYGYTF. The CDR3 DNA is TGTGCCAGCAGTGTAGGACAGGGGCCAGTCTATGGCTACACCTTC.

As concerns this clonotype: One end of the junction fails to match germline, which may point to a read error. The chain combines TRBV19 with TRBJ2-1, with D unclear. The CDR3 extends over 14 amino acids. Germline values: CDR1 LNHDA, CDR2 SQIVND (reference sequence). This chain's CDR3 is CASSIVNDYNEQFF. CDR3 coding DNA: TGTGCCAGTAGTATAGTGAACGATTACAATGAGCAGTTTTTC.

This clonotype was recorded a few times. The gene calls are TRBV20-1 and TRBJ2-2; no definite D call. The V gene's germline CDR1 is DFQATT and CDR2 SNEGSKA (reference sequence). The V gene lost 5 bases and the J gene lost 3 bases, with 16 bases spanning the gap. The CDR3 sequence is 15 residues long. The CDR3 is CSARTWGYYTGELFF. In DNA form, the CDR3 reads TGCAGTGCTCGAACGTGGGGTTACTACACCGGGGAGCTGTTTTTT.